This T cell receptor beta chain was captured by sequencing in a study of CD8+ T cells in alopecia areata (dated by TCRdb to the late 2010s). Study-wide context: Treated patients were enrolled in an open-label pilot trial of oral tofacitinib at 5 to 10 mg twice daily for moderate-to-severe alopecia areata. Patients stayed on tofacitinib for 6 to 18 months and then had 6 months of follow-up off drug so that delayed response and recurrence could be assessed. High-throughput TCRbeta sequencing was used to examine T cell clonal expansion in alopecia areata in both the C3H/HeJ mouse model and human patients. On the human side, TCRbeta sequencing was run on scalp tissue and on sorted CD4+ and CD8+ peripheral blood T cells from healthy controls and from alopecia areata patients with either patchy or totalis/universalis disease. Biopsies were taken from tofacitinib-treated patients at baseline and at 4 and 24 weeks of treatment, and a later scalp biopsy was taken in several of the tofacitinib-treated patients. Clonality in the scalp was compared among normal scalp (n=4), patchy alopecia areata scalp (n=8), and alopecia totalis/universalis scalp (n=8). RNA was obtained with the PAXgene miRNA kit for fixed scalp, the miRNeasy kit for PBMCs, and the RNeasy kit for mouse skin. TCRbeta CDR3 regions were amplified by immunoSEQ multiplex PCR with 35 Vbeta forward and 13 Jbeta reverse primers. The investigation overall reported the following: Unlike mouse skin, where gammadelta T cells dominate, normal human skin contains resident alphabeta T cells that get sequenced too, which complicates analysis of the scalp TCR repertoire. TCR sequences shared between patients were less clear than in mice, possibly partly because of HLA diversity in the patient population. Lesional scalp, especially in alopecia totalis/universalis, showed higher clonality and more expanded CD8+ clones than normal scalp, suggesting antigenic drive.

The protocol used for the library was the immunoSEQ multiplex PCR assay. RNA was extracted from all samples and reverse transcribed into cDNA, which served as template for TCR sequencing. First-strand cDNA was synthesized with SuperScript III using a 2:1 mix of oligo-dT and random hexamers. Amplification bias was assessed with a synthetic immune receptor repertoire, and residual bias was removed computationally. The paper's processing steps were these. Raw reads were preprocessed to remove errors, and CDR3 was defined by IMGT conventions from the conserved cysteine to phenylalanine. Clonality was computed by normalizing Shannon entropy by log2 of the number of productive unique TCRs and subtracting the result from 1. Whether each scalp clone was CD4 or CD8 was inferred by checking scalp TCRbeta sequences against the CD4 and CD8 repertoires from sorted blood. Not all clones reach the TCRdb copy of this immuneACCESS table, which keeps in-frame sequences only. Checked studies attribute under half of the gap to unresolved V genes and leave the rest unexplained. That table is the source of V, J and clone size, and D and trimming were worked out from the DNA. The sample table holds some 130,000 clones, of which more than 40% were seen once. Around 20% of the sample is taken by the ten largest.

The intended sense of this specimen's time point label: baseline before oral tofacitinib. Peripheral blood and lesional scalp punch biopsies were obtained from patients with alopecia areata. After PBMCs were isolated by density centrifugation and stained for CD3, CD4 and CD8, a FACSAria was used to sort CD4+ and CD8+ T cells. Reading the germline V gene gives CDR1 MNHEY and CDR2 SVGAGI. V drops 0 bases and J drops 8 bases, leaving 11 bases in between. The CDR3 goes from the cysteine to the phenylalanine over 14 residues. Left in the record is the CDR3 DNA by itself, 42 bases read in frame from the first base. In its sample, this clone was seen a few times. Its antigen specificity is not known. The record has no base qualities; no much larger clone is one base away.

The TCR was taken from a human donor with alopecia areata. The sequencing here drew on CD8+ T cells sorted from blood, taken at week 0. Here the chain combines TRBV6-5 and TRBJ1-5; the D gene is not confidently resolved. This receptor carries the CDR3 CASSYSRRAEPQHF. The DNA sequence follows: TGTGCCAGCAGTTACTCGAGGCGGGCCGAGCCCCAGCATTTT.